These 25 T cell receptor beta chains came from one sample sequenced in a study of T cell changes during pregnancy in multiple sclerosis. TCRdb's copy holds only in-frame clones and misses some; the assay was immunoSEQ multiplex PCR. Among about 86,000 clones, 91% were seen once, and the ten largest hold 1.5% to 2%. The source material was peripheral blood, sampled in the first trimester of pregnancy. The receptors here all came from a female donor in good health, enrolled as a control in a pregnancy study.

V is TRBV5-6 and J is TRBJ2-1, with a weak D call TRBD1 (5 bases). The CDR3 runs 15 residues. Looked up from germline, CDR1 is SGHDT and CDR2 is YYEEEE. V lost 0 bases, J lost 4 bases, and 11 bases lay in between. The chain's CDR3 is CASSLATETYNEQFF. The CDR3 nucleotides read TGTGCCAGCAGCTTGGCGACAGAGACTTACAATGAGCAGTTCTTC.

V and J are TRBV7-6 and TRBJ1-2; 9 nucleotides match TRBD1. Germline values: CDR1 SGHVS, CDR2 FNYEAQ. After removal of 1 base from V and 3 bases from J, the junction contained 18 bases not matched to a gene. This CDR3 has 20 amino acids. CDR3 sequence: CASSLGRVRDRDRDDYGYTF. For the CDR3, the DNA is TGTGCCAGCAGCTTAGGAAGGGTGCGGGATCGGGACAGGGATGACTATGGCTACACCTTC.

The gene calls are TRBV4-3 and TRBJ2-1; D possibly corresponds to TRBD2 (5 bases). CDR1 and CDR2 from the germline V gene are LGHNA and YSLEER. V gave up 4 bases and J gave up 0 bases, with 10 bases separating them. CDR3 length equals 15 residues. The CDR3 loop reads CASSPSGVSYNEQFF. CDR3 bases: TGCGCCAGCAGCCCGTCCGGGGTCTCCTACAATGAGCAGTTCTTC.

The sample holds one count of this clone. The same CDR3 arises from other DNA sequences in this sample as well. V usage is TRBV7-3 and J usage is TRBJ2-2; D is perhaps TRBD2 (5 bases). The CDR3 extends over 14 amino acids. The germline CDR1 and CDR2 sequences are SGHTA and FQGTGA. V was clipped by 1 base and J by 6 bases, with 9 bases between them. The CDR3 nucleotides read TGTGCCAGCAGCTTAAGCGGGCAGGCCGGGGAGCTGTTTTTT. It specifies CASSLSGQAGELFF. The full variable domain, with the rest looked up from reference TRBV7-3 and TRBJ2-2, is GAGVSQTPSNKVTEKGKYVELRCDPISGHTALYWYRQSLGQGPEFLIYFQGTGAADDSGLPNDRFFAVRPEGSVSTLKIQRTERGDSAVYLCASSLSGQAGELFFGEGSRLTVL.

The gene calls are TRBV2 and TRBJ1-6, with D possibly being TRBD1 (6 bases). The CDR3 contains 13 residues. Trimming shortened V by 7 bases and J by 9 bases, and 13 bases separated the two germline ends. Germline V gene sequence: CDR1 SNHLY, CDR2 FYNNEI. CDR3 coding DNA: TGTGCCAGCACGGACAGCCGAACTTCACCCCTCCACTTT. Translated, it gives CASTDSRTSPLHF.

This sequence joins TRBV4-3 and TRBJ2-7, with D perhaps matching TRBD2 (6 bases). V was pared by 0 bases and J by 1 base, with 10 bases between. There are 15 residues in the CDR3. Germline V gene lookup returns CDR1 LGHNA and CDR2 YSLEER. CDR3 in DNA: TGCGCCAGCAGCCAAGAGAGGGCGGGGTCCTACGAGCAGTACTTC. This codes for CASSQERAGSYEQYF.

The CDR3 nucleotides are TGTGCCAGCAGTGAAGCGCTTCATGCGGGGGCCAACGTCCTGACTTTC. Amino acid sequence: CASSEALHAGANVLTF. V usage is TRBV2 and J usage is TRBJ2-6; D is undetermined. The CDR3 has 16 residues. Per germline, CDR1 SNHLY and CDR2 FYNNEI. V was trimmed by 0 bases and J by 4 bases, leaving 10 bases between them.

This clone was counted once. V gene TRBV15 combines with J gene TRBJ1-3, with D possibly TRBD1 on 5 matching bases. CDR1 LNHNV and CDR2 YYDKDF come from the germline V gene (reference sequence). The ends were cut back, 5 bases at V and 1 base at J, with 18 bases in the middle. The CDR3 runs to 17 residues. The DNA of the CDR3 is TGTGCCACCAGCGGGGGGACGGCTGTTATTTCTGGAAACACCATATATTTT. Amino acid sequence: CATSGGTAVISGNTIYF.

The chain employs TRBV13 and TRBJ1-3; no clear D. CDR3 length equals 13 residues. CDR1 and CDR2 (germline): PRHDT, FYEKMQ (reference sequence). V lost 6 bases and J 0 bases, leaving 6 bases between the germline ends. The CDR3 spells CASRFLSGNTIYF. In DNA form, the CDR3 reads TGTGCCAGCAGGTTCCTCTCTGGAAACACCATATATTTT.

The chain couples TRBV7-2 to TRBJ2-7; D might be TRBD1 (6 bases). Trimming stripped 4 bases from V and 4 bases from J, with 14 bases between. The CDR3 is made up of 14 amino acids. Germline CDR1 is SGHTA and CDR2 is FQGNSA. The CDR3 DNA sequence: TGTGCCAGCAGCTCGGGACAACGGCGGTACGAGCAGTACTTC. Translation gives CASSSGQRRYEQYF.

The chain joins TRBV5-6 to TRBJ2-7; D gene uncertain. The germline V gene has CDR1 SGHDT and CDR2 YYEEEE. V lost 4 bases, J lost 1 base, and 3 bases lay in between. The CDR3 extends over 11 amino acids. CDR3 nucleotides: TGTGCCAGCAGCCGTTCCTACGAGCAGTACTTC. This gives the protein CASSRSYEQYF.

The CDR3 protein is CASGHTRTGTNEKLFF. CDR3 nucleotides: TGTGCTAGTGGTCATACACGGACAGGAACTAATGAAAAACTGTTTTTT. The chain links TRBV12-5 to TRBJ1-4; TRBD1 agrees at 7 bases. The trim removed 5 bases at V and 1 base at J, leaving 7 bases unmatched. The CDR3 length is 16 residues. The germline V gene encodes CDR1 LGHNT and CDR2 FRNRAP.

The chain couples TRBV7-9 to TRBJ1-6; 9 bases are a match to TRBD1. The CDR3 totals 14 residues. V gave up 5 bases and J gave up 9 bases; unmatched junction bases: 5. Germline V gene sequence: CDR1 SEHNR, CDR2 FQNEAQ (reference sequence). CDR3 in amino acids: CASSRGQGRSPLHF. CDR3 in DNA: TGTGCCAGCAGCCGGGGACAGGGCCGTTCACCCCTCCACTTT.

A word on this clone: It is unclear where the CDR3 begins or ends on the DNA, so no DNA is shown, and the CDR3 is as TCRdb lists it. The chain couples TRBV12-1 to TRBJ1-1; the table's TRBD1 call for D was not verified on the DNA. TRBV12-1 is a known pseudogene. Termini included, the CDR3 measures 13 amino acids. This CDR3 reads CASSFGGGNEAFF.

V and J are TRBV29-1 and TRBJ2-5; tentatively, D is TRBD1 (8 bases). The germline CDR1 and CDR2 sequences are SQVTM and ANQGSEA. The V end was cut by 4 bases, the J end by 3 bases, with 18 bases between. The CDR3 totals 15 residues. CDR3 sequence reads: CSVGRQGRGKETQYF. Here the CDR3 DNA reads TGCAGCGTTGGCCGACAGGGGAGGGGGAAAGAGACCCAGTACTTC.

V usage is TRBV19 and J usage is TRBJ2-7; D is undetermined. The V end was cut by 5 bases, the J end by 12 bases, with 5 bases between. Germline CDR1 is LNHDA and CDR2 is SQIVND (reference sequence). This CDR3 comprises 8 residues. The DNA of the CDR3 is TGTGCCAGTAGTTTCGGGTACTTC. Its protein is CASSFGYF. The full variable domain, with the rest looked up from reference TRBV19 and TRBJ2-7, is DGGITQSPKYLFRKEGQNVTLSCEQNLNHDAMYWYRQDPGQGLRLIYYSQIVNDFQKGDIAEGYSVSREKKESFPLTVTSAQKNPTAFYLCASSFGYFGPGTRLTVT.

The gene calls are TRBV27 and TRBJ1-1; D is ambiguous. V gave up 3 bases and J gave up 1 base, with 9 bases separating them. Germline V CDR1 and CDR2: MNHEY, SMNVEV (reference sequence). The CDR3 extends over 14 amino acids. CDR3 in DNA: TGTGCCAGCAGTTTTTTGAGAGAGAACACTGAAGCTTTCTTT. Translated, it gives CASSFLRENTEAFF.

The chain uses TRBV4-1 and TRBJ2-7, with 7 bases lining up with TRBD2. J lost 2 bases, V lost 1 base, and 2 bases had no gene match. This CDR3 contains 14 residues. CDR1 MGHRA and CDR2 YSYEKL come from the germline V gene. The CDR3 DNA reads as TGCGCCAGCAGCCAAGGGGAGGGAGCCTACGAGCAGTACTTC. Translation gives CASSQGEGAYEQYF.

This chain joins TRBV6-1 and TRBJ2-7, with 9 bases fitting TRBD2. CDR3 length: 15 amino acids. Germline V lookup: CDR1 MNHNS, CDR2 SASEGT. V lost 3 bases to trimming and J lost 3 bases; unmatched junction nucleotides: 6. DNA of the CDR3: TGTGCCAGCAGTGAGGGACTAGCTTCAAACTACGAGCAGTACTTC. Encoded protein: CASSEGLASNYEQYF.

The V call is TRBV30, the J call TRBJ1-1; 7 bases fit TRBD1. This CDR3 contains 13 residues. From germline, CDR1 is GTSNPN and CDR2 SVGIG (reference sequence). V lost 5 bases and J lost 0; bases outside the gene matches: 3. The CDR3 DNA is TGTGCCTGGGACAGGGATGTGAACACTGAAGCTTTCTTT. This translates into CAWDRDVNTEAFF.

The chain joins TRBV7-9 to TRBJ1-5; no clear D gene. This CDR3 has 16 amino acids. Per germline, CDR1 SEHNR and CDR2 FQNEAQ (reference sequence). V was pared by 0 bases and J by 0 bases, with 9 bases between. As DNA, the CDR3 is TGTGCCAGCAGCTTAGCGCGGGCGTATAGCAATCAGCCCCAGCATTTT. Residues: CASSLARAYSNQPQHF.

The chain combines TRBV7-9 with TRBJ1-2, with 8 bases identical to TRBD1. The CDR3 runs to 12 residues. Looked up from germline, CDR1 is SEHNR and CDR2 is FQNEAQ (reference sequence). V shed 11 bases and J 6 bases; nucleotides not matched to a gene: 8. The CDR3 DNA reads as TGTGCCGGAGACAGGGGTTCGAATGGCTACACCTTC. Protein: CAGDRGSNGYTF.

The V call is TRBV6-5, the J call TRBJ1-5, with TRBD1 matching 8 bases. The CDR3 runs 15 residues. V was pared by 1 base and J by 4 bases, with 3 bases of the junction left unmatched. Germline values: CDR1 MNHEY, CDR2 SVGAGI. DNA of the CDR3: TGTGCCAGCAGTTACTTGGGACAGGAGAATCAGCCCCAGCATTTT. Its protein product is CASSYLGQENQPQHF.

The chain has TRBV7-2 and TRBJ1-5; 9 nucleotides align to TRBD1. The ends lost 4 bases at V and 5 bases at J; junction bases unmatched: 6. CDR3 length: 15 amino acids. The germline V gene encodes CDR1 SGHTA and CDR2 FQGNSA. The CDR3 here is CASSWGQGRHQPQHF. In nucleotides, the CDR3 is TGTGCCAGCAGCTGGGGACAGGGCCGCCATCAGCCCCAGCATTTT.

The chain joins TRBV6-1 to TRBJ1-2; possibly TRBD1 for D (6 bases). Germline CDR1 MNHNS, CDR2 SASEGT. The CDR3 is made up of 15 amino acids. V lost 7 bases and J lost 6, with 21 bases in between. CDR3 in amino acids: CASNTIFRGSDGYTF. DNA for the CDR3: TGTGCCAGCAATACTATTTTCAGGGGTAGTGATGGCTACACCTTC.